The rows below give T cell receptor beta chains drawn from one sample of a study of cytomegalovirus exposure and HLA in healthy donors. Sequencing used immunoSEQ multiplex PCR; TCRdb keeps in-frame clones, though not all of them. Here the sample spans under 150,000 clones, around three quarters being singletons. Sequences were obtained from PBMCs. All receptors come from a man aged 25-45 years in good health and CMV-seronegative. The CDR3 runs from the conserved cysteine through the conserved F or W. The D gene is left open where the match is weak. Size is omitted from some rows. Given values are once, few, many or a class for expanded clones.

>-|-|TRBJ1-5|TRBV6-5
TGTGCCAGCAGTTACTCTTGGGCCTCTGGGCAGCCCCAGCATTTT
CASSYSWASGQPQHF
>-|-|TRBJ2-6|TRBV7-2
TGTGCCAGCAGCTCCGGGGGATCCTCTGGGGCCAACGTCCTGACTTTC
CASSSGGSSGANVLTF
>once|-|TRBJ2-2|TRBV21-1
TGTGCCAGCAGCAAAAGAAATCCGGACAGGGGGAATACCGGGGAGCTGTTTTTT
CASSKRNPDRGNTGELFF
>-|TRBD2|TRBJ2-3|TRBV7-2
TGTGCCAGCAGCTTAGACTGGGCTAGCGGGGTTAGCACAGATACGCAGTATTTT
CASSLDWASGVSTDTQYF
>-|TRBD2|TRBJ2-3|TRBV10-2
TGCGCCACCCGACGAGGCGGGAGTTCTAGCACAGATACGCAGTATTTT
CATRRGGSSSTDTQYF
>-|TRBD1|TRBJ1-5|TRBV30
TGTGCCTGCGGGACAGGCAATCAGCCCCAGCATTTT
CACGTGNQPQHF
>-|-|TRBJ1-2|TRBV29-1
TGCAGCGCTCGCGGGGGAGTGGGAAATTATGGCTACACCTTC
CSARGGVGNYGYTF
>-|TRBD1|TRBJ2-2|TRBV6-6
TGTGCCAGCAGATGGACAGGGAAGGTGAACACCGGGGAGCTGTTTTTT
CASRWTGKVNTGELFF
>-|TRBD1|TRBJ2-7|TRBV28
TGTGCCATCGACAGGGGCTACGAGCAGTACTTC
CAIDRGYEQYF
>-|-|TRBJ1-1|TRBV9
TGTGCCAGCAGCCCAACGGACTTGAACACTGAAGCTTTCTTT
CASSPTDLNTEAFF
>-|TRBD1|TRBJ1-1|TRBV9
TGTGCCAGCAGCCCGGTGGGACAGGGCAACACTGAAGCTTTCTTT
CASSPVGQGNTEAFF
>-|TRBD1|TRBJ2-7|TRBV4-1
TGCGCCAGCAGCCAAGGATTACAGGGGACCGTCTACGAGCAGTACTTC
CASSQGLQGTVYEQYF
>few|-|TRBJ1-3|TRBV5-6
TGTGCCACTGGGCGCAGGGAAAGACCGGGAAACACCATATATTTT
CATGRRERPGNTIYF
>-|TRBD1|TRBJ2-1|TRBV19
TGTGCCAGTAACCCGCGGACAGGTAGCTCCTACAATGAGCAGTTCTTC
CASNPRTGSSYNEQFF
>-|TRBD2|TRBJ2-1|TRBV15
TGTGCCACCAGCAGAGTGGGCAGCGGGAGGGCAAATGAGCAGTTCTTC
CATSRVGSGRANEQFF
>few|-|TRBJ1-1|TRBV6-5
TGTGCCAGCAGTTACTCCAGGGTGAACACTGAAGCTTTCTTT
CASSYSRVNTEAFF
>few|TRBD2|TRBJ2-3|TRBV4-3
TGCGCCACCTCGGGGGGGCTGACAGATACGCAGTATTTT
CATSGGLTDTQYF
>-|TRBD1|TRBJ2-7|TRBV4-3
TGCGCCAGCAGCCCCGAAGGGGGCACCCCATCCTACGAGCAGTACTTC
CASSPEGGTPSYEQYF
>once|-|TRBJ2-7|TRBV7-3
TGTGCCAGCAGCTCAACGGGCAACTCCTACGAGCAGTACTTC
CASSSTGNSYEQYF
>-|TRBD1|TRBJ1-5|TRBV12-5
TGTGCTAGTGGTTTTCGCCGGGACAGGGTTTATCAGCCCCAGCATTTT
CASGFRRDRVYQPQHF
>-|TRBD2|TRBJ2-5|TRBV28
TGTGCCAGCAGTTTTGGGGCTAGCGGGGGACAAGAGACCCAGTACTTC
CASSFGASGGQETQYF
>-|TRBD1|TRBJ2-1|TRBV28
TGTGCCAGCAGTCATCGACAGGGGGCACGGTACAATGAGCAGTTCTTC
CASSHRQGARYNEQFF
>few|TRBD1|TRBJ2-7|TRBV11-2
TGTGCCAGCAGCTTAGGGTGGGACAGGGGGACCTACGAGCAGTACTTC
CASSLGWDRGTYEQYF
>-|-|TRBJ1-2|TRBV11-2
TGTGCCAGCAGCTTAGACCGGGGAAACTATGGCTACACCTTC
CASSLDRGNYGYTF
>-|-|TRBJ2-3|TRBV6-4
TGTGCCAGCAGCAGATGGGGCCAGAGCACAGATACGCAGTATTTT
CASSRWGQSTDTQYF
>-|TRBD1|TRBJ1-2|TRBV28
TGTGCCAGCAGTTGGGGACAGGGGGTAGATGGCTACACCTTC
CASSWGQGVDGYTF
>-|-|TRBJ2-3|TRBV19
TGTGCCAGTACCGAGTGGACATCAGATACGCAGTATTTT
CASTEWTSDTQYF
>-|-|TRBJ1-5|TRBV6-5
TGTGCCAGCAGTAGCGGAGGGAGCAATCAGCCCCAGCATTTT
CASSSGGSNQPQHF
>-|-|TRBJ2-1|TRBV5-6
TGTGCCAGCAGCCCCCCCGGGTACAATGAGCAGTTCTTC
CASSPPGYNEQFF
>-|TRBD1|TRBJ1-4|TRBV4-3
TGCGCCAGCAGCCCAGGGGGGTCTAATGAAAAACTGTTTTTT
CASSPGGSNEKLFF
>-|TRBD1|TRBJ2-7|TRBV28
TGTGCCAGCAGCGGGACAGGGGGCTGGAACGAGCAGTACTTC
CASSGTGGWNEQYF
>-|-|TRBJ1-6|TRBV5-1
TGCGCCAGCAGCTTGGAGGTTGGGGGAGGGAATTCACCCCTCCACTTT
CASSLEVGGGNSPLHF
>-|TRBD1|TRBJ1-1|TRBV11-1
TGTGCCAGCAGCTTATCGGGACAGACTGAAGCTTTCTTT
CASSLSGQTEAFF
>-|TRBD2|TRBJ2-1|TRBV18
TGTGCCAGCTCACCACGGACTAGCGGGATTGGAAATGAGCAGTTCTTC
CASSPRTSGIGNEQFF
>few|TRBD1|TRBJ2-3|TRBV5-5
TGTGCCAGCAGCTTGGGGTGGGGACAGGGGACAGATACGCAGTATTTT
CASSLGWGQGTDTQYF
>once|-|TRBJ1-1|TRBV6-6
TGTGCCAGCAGTTACCAAGGACGGGATGAAGCTTTCTTT
CASSYQGRDEAFF
>-|TRBD2|TRBJ2-5|TRBV6-1
TGTGCCAGCAGTCGGACTAGCGGGAGGGAAGAGACCCAGTACTTC
CASSRTSGREETQYF
>-|TRBD2|TRBJ2-1|TRBV27
TGTGCCAGCAGTGATACAAGCGGGAGAGGGTACTACAATGAGCAGTTCTTC
CASSDTSGRGYYNEQFF
>few|TRBD1|TRBJ2-3|TRBV7-9
TGTGCCAGCAGCTCAGGATACCGGGACAGGGGGGCAGATACGCAGTATTTT
CASSSGYRDRGADTQYF
>-|-|TRBJ2-3|TRBV6-4
TGTGCCAGCAGTGACCGGGACTCCGGCACGCAGTATTTT
CASSDRDSGTQYF
>-|TRBD1|TRBJ2-6|TRBV4-2
TGTGCCAGCAGCCAAGAGGGCAGGGGGCGAGGGGCCAACGTCCTGACTTTC
CASSQEGRGRGANVLTF
>-|TRBD1|TRBJ1-5|TRBV19
TGTGCCAGTAGTTCCGCCGGGACAGGAACCTTAAGGAATCAGCCCCAGCATTTT
CASSSAGTGTLRNQPQHF
>once|-|TRBJ1-2|TRBV4-1
TGCGCCAGCAGCCAAGATTACACGCACTATGGCTACACCTTC
CASSQDYTHYGYTF
>-|-|TRBJ2-2|TRBV27
TGTGCCAGCAGTTTAGGGAGGTGGATGGAGCTGTTTTTT
CASSLGRWMELFF
>-|TRBD1|TRBJ2-1|TRBV28
TGTGCCAGCAGTTCATGGACAGGGGGCGTTTTTTCCTACAATGAGCAGTTCTTC
CASSSWTGGVFSYNEQFF
>once|-|TRBJ2-1|TRBV5-4
TGTGCCAGCAGCTTGGAATACTCAGGCGGGGAGCACAATGAGCAGTTCTTC
CASSLEYSGGEHNEQFF
>once|-|TRBJ2-2|TRBV11-2
TGTGCCAGCAGCTTAAATCAGGGAAGGTACACCGGGGAGCTGTTTTTT
CASSLNQGRYTGELFF
>-|-|TRBJ2-7|TRBV2
TGTGCCAGCAGTGGGGAGGTTCTCTCCTACGAGCAGTACTTC
CASSGEVLSYEQYF